This record concerns one T cell receptor beta chain sequence. For the second PCR, which ran for 7 to 11 cycles, a sample-barcoded 5' primer and a J-beta primer mix were used. The yield of each sample was at least 2.5 million CDR3-containing paired-end reads. In TCRdb, the 5' RACE reads were re-called with MiXCR into one record per CDR3 protein. The table lists some 880,000 distinct CDR3 sequences, about 34% of them singletons. The data stem from a study of blood T cells in healthy people across ages. The clonotype was recovered from a man aged 18 to 35 in good health. Sample: blood.

Here the CDR3 DNA reads TGCAGTGCCTGGGGCCCCAATGCGGCCTACAATGAGCAGTACTTC. It translates to CSAWGPNAAYNEQYF. The rearrangement links TRBV20-1 to TRBJ2-1; possibly TRBD1 for D (5 bases). The DNA end favors TRBJ2-7, so the J call may be wrong. This CDR3 contains 15 residues. Germline V gene data show CDR1 as DFQATT and CDR2 as SNEGSKA (reference sequence).